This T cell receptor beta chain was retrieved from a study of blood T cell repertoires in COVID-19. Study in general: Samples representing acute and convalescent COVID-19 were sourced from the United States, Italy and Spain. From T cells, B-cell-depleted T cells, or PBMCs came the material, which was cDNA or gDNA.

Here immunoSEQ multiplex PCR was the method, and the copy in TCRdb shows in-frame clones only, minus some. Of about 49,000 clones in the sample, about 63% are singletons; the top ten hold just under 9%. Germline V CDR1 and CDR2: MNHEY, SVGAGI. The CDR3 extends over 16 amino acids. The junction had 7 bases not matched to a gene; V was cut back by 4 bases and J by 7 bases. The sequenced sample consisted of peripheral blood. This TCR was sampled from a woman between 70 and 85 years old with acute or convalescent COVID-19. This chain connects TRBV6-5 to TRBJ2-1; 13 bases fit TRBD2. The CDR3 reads CASSSGLAGRWNEQFF. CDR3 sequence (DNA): TGTGCCAGCAGTTCGGGACTAGCGGGAAGGTGGAATGAGCAGTTCTTC.